This TCR beta chain stems from a study of cytomegalovirus exposure and HLA in healthy donors. Study context: Within an early data release were tens of millions of unique TCRs drawn from HLA-typed donors. Study outcomes and limitations: Specificity for CMV antigens was confirmed in vitro for a few of the CMV-associated chains. Some V segments (TRBV6-2 and TRBV6-3 among them) were excluded as indistinguishable. Sequence variants that were highly shared formed a cluster that was likely a sequencing artifact.

Researchers ran the PCR with 60 Vbeta and 13 Jbeta primers. The assay was immunoSEQ multiplex PCR, and TCRdb's table has in-frame clones only and misses some. The profile covers approximately 74,000 clones, with roughly 80% appearing a single time and 2.5% to 3% taken by the ten largest. Of note for this clone: Its antigen remains unknown.

The germline V gene has CDR1 SEHNR and CDR2 FQNEAQ (reference sequence). Trimming cost V 6 bases and J 8 bases, with 13 bases left between them. This CDR3 has 13 amino acids. The receptor was derived from a woman in her twenties or thirties in good health and CMV-seronegative. The rearrangement links TRBV7-9 to TRBJ1-4; tentatively, D is TRBD1 (6 bases). Sequenced material: PBMCs. The CDR3 DNA reads as TGTGCCAGCAGAACAGGGCATGACGAAAAACTGTTTTTT. Its translation: CASRTGHDEKLFF.